The clone carrying this T cell receptor beta chain was counted a few times. What it binds is not known. V dropped 5 bases and J dropped 12; count of bases not matched to a gene: 8. Germline V lookup: CDR1 SQVTM, CDR2 ANQGSEA. This CDR3 spans 11 amino acids. This sample stems from a study of T-cell memory formation after mild COVID-19. About the research overall: For the most part, TCR clusters were specific to one donor. Regarding the study as a whole: Clonal second-wave expansions that peaked on day 37 had unconfirmed SARS-CoV-2 specificity. Clones shrinking between day 15 and 85 showed a balanced CD4/CD8 split, and those that grew later tilted toward CD4+.

TCRalpha and TCRbeta libraries used 5'RACE with constant-segment primers and UMIs. TCRdb re-called the 5' RACE reads through MiXCR, storing one row per CDR3 protein. Of 450,000 to 650,000 distinct CDR3 sequences in the sample, around 20% were seen once. What was sequenced was PBMCs or a T cell subset sorted from them (not recorded which). V and J are TRBV29-1 and TRBJ2-3; the match to TRBD2 covers 7 bases. The source is an adult woman who had mild COVID-19 (a few samples of this study predate the infection). Cell type and time point are not known. CDR3 sequence: CSVLGLGQQYF. CDR3 DNA sequence: TGCAGCGTTCTTGGACTAGGTCAACAGTATTTT.